Presented here are 31 T cell receptor beta chains from one specimen sequenced in a study of T cell repertoires in aging, cancer and after chemotherapy. TCR beta rearrangements were amplified from peripheral blood genomic DNA. Rearranged V-D-J TRB sequences were amplified with a mixed TRB-A/B primer pool. Each CDR3 protein gets one entry after TCRdb re-called the multiplex PCR reads with MiXCR. The sample carries just under 5,500 distinct CDR3 sequences, 35% to 55% recorded once. The sequenced sample was blood. These receptor sequences come from a human donor with a blood cancer.

The table lists this clonotype with a few counts. This chain joins TRBV6-5 and TRBJ2-2; 7 bases fit TRBD2. Germline V gene sequence: CDR1 MNHEY, CDR2 SVGAGI. The CDR3 length is 14 residues. V was clipped by 7 bases and J by 4 bases; unmatched bases: 6. CDR3 DNA: TGTGCCAGCATGGGCGGCGGGGGCACCGGGGAGCTGTTTTTT. Amino acid sequence: CASMGGGGTGELFF.

The genes are TRBV28 and TRBJ2-2; D ambiguous. Germline loops: CDR1 MDHEN, CDR2 SYDVKM. The CDR3 has 13 residues. Trimming left V 6 bases short and J 2 bases short, with 7 bases between. This CDR3 reads CASRTRNTGELFF. The CDR3 coding sequence is TGTGCCAGCAGAACGAGAAACACCGGGGAGCTGTTTTTT.

This chain links TRBV7-4 with TRBJ2-6; D is ambiguous. The CDR3 runs 17 residues. Trimming cost V 1 base and J 0 bases, with 10 bases left between them. The germline V gene encodes CDR1 SGHVT and CDR2 SQSDAQ. Written as DNA, the CDR3 is TGTGCCAGCAGCTTAGTCGGAGCCTCCTCTGGGGCCAACGTCCTGACTTTC. Translation: CASSLVGASSGANVLTF.

The gene calls are TRBV7-2 and TRBJ2-5, with 11 bases lining up with TRBD2. The V gene end was trimmed by 4 bases and the J gene end by 4 bases; junction bases not matched to a gene: 5. The CDR3 spans 15 residues. Germline V gene sequence: CDR1 SGHTA, CDR2 FQGNSA. CDR3 sequence reads: CASSSLGLAGETQYF. As DNA, the CDR3 is TGTGCCAGCAGCTCCTTAGGACTAGCGGGAGAGACCCAGTACTTC.

This clonotype has just a few counts. The chain links TRBV10-3 to TRBJ2-2, with 9 bases that match TRBD2. The ends lost 4 bases at V and 5 bases at J; junction bases unmatched: 5. Germline V gives CDR1 ENHRY, CDR2 SYGVKD. This CDR3 is 15 amino acids long. This CDR3 is CAISGAGGGTGELFF. CDR3 nucleotide sequence: TGTGCCATCAGTGGAGCGGGGGGCGGAACCGGGGAGCTGTTTTTT.

This chain joins TRBV14 and TRBJ2-4; TRBD1 aligns across 10 bases. CDR1 and CDR2 from the germline V gene are SGHDN and FVKESK. The CDR3 covers 15 residues. V shed 4 bases, J shed 6 bases, and the junction held 6 bases outside the gene matches. The chain's CDR3 is CASSRIGTGVNIQYF. CDR3 DNA sequence: TGTGCCAGCAGCCGTATAGGGACAGGGGTAAACATTCAGTACTTC. The variable domain in full, completed from reference TRBV14 and TRBJ2-4, reads EAGVTQFPSHSVIEKGQTVTLRCDPISGHDNLYWYRRVMGKEIKFLLHFVKESKQDESGMPNNRFLAERTGGTYSTLKVQPAELEDSGVYFCASSRIGTGVNIQYFGAGTRLSVL.

The CDR3 DNA is TGTGCCAGCAGCTTGGGAGCGCAGGCGGAGACCCAGTACTTC. As protein: CASSLGAQAETQYF. The V gene is TRBV5-4, the J gene TRBJ2-5; no reliable D call. Trimming took 0 bases from V and 5 from J, leaving 11 bases between them. The CDR3 sequence is 14 residues long. Per germline, CDR1 SGHNT and CDR2 YYREEE (reference sequence).

The gene calls are TRBV29-1 and TRBJ1-2; D gene unclear. Germline lookup yields CDR1 SQVTM and CDR2 ANQGSEA. This CDR3 is 13 amino acids long. The germline V and J ends were trimmed by 3 bases and 4 bases, with 12 bases remaining between them. The CDR3 spells CSVEGSRSYGYTF. The CDR3 coding sequence is TGCAGCGTTGAGGGGTCCCGGAGCTATGGCTACACCTTC.

V is TRBV18 and J is TRBJ2-7, with 8 bases that match TRBD1. Per germline, CDR1 KGHSH and CDR2 LQKENI. This CDR3 has 16 residues. With V trimmed by 3 bases and J by 2 bases, 9 bases remained unmatched. The CDR3 reads CASSPPGQGATYEQYF. CDR3 bases: TGTGCCAGCTCACCCCCGGGGCAGGGGGCTACCTACGAGCAGTACTTC.

Here the CDR3 DNA reads TGCGCCAGCAGCTCGAAAGGGAACACTGAAGCTTTCTTT. This encodes CASSSKGNTEAFF. The genes are TRBV5-1 and TRBJ1-1; no firm D call. Trimming removed 3 bases from V and 1 base from J, with 7 bases in between. CDR3 size: 13 residues. Germline CDR1 is SGHRS and CDR2 is YFSETQ.

This clonotype was observed a handful of times. The chain is built from TRBV5-1 and TRBJ2-6; D uncertain. CDR1 and CDR2 (germline): SGHRS, YFSETQ. The CDR3 loop spans 14 amino acids. With 6 bases removed from V and 0 bases from J, the gap between germline ends came to 7 bases. The CDR3 nucleotides are TGCGCCAGCACCTGGAGCTCTGGGGCCAACGTCCTGACTTTC. Translating it yields CASTWSSGANVLTF.

V and J are TRBV30 and TRBJ1-6; D might be TRBD1 (5 bases). From germline, CDR1 is GTSNPN and CDR2 SVGIG (reference sequence). The CDR3 is 16 amino acids. V was clipped by 1 base and J by 1 base, with 11 bases between them. The CDR3 sequence: CAWSAPGASYNSPLHF. For the CDR3, the DNA is TGTGCCTGGAGTGCCCCCGGGGCATCCTATAATTCACCCCTCCACTTT.

As concerns this clonotype: A read error may explain this, as a much larger clone is one base away. The V and J genes are TRBV30 and TRBJ1-2; D is unresolved. The CDR3 consists of 12 residues. Germline lookup yields CDR1 GTSNPN and CDR2 SVGIG (reference sequence). The CDR3 reads CAWSDQHYAYTF. The CDR3 region has the DNA TGTGCCTGGAGTGACCAGCACTATGCCTACACCTTC.

This clonotype was counted only a few times. The chain combines TRBV6-2 or TRBV6-3 with TRBJ2-1; maybe TRBD2 (5 bases). The CDR3 spans 15 residues. V was clipped by 6 bases and J by 0 bases, with 12 bases between them. CDR1 is MNHEY and CDR2 is SVGEGT in the germline V gene. CDR3 region: CASRPSGGSYNEQFF. The CDR3 DNA reads TGTGCCAGCAGACCCAGCGGAGGCTCCTACAATGAGCAGTTCTTC.

Notes on this clonotype: One end of the junction fails to match germline, which may point to a read error. This chain connects TRBV20-1 to TRBJ1-2; D perhaps matches TRBD1 (6 bases). This CDR3 spans 12 amino acids. In germline, CDR1 is DFQATT, CDR2 SNEGSKA (reference sequence). DNA for the CDR3: TGCAGCGCTAGGCCGACAGGCTATGGCTACACCTTC. Protein sequence: CSARPTGYGYTF.

V gene TRBV5-6 combines with J gene TRBJ2-4, with 9 bases matching TRBD1. Germline lookup yields CDR1 SGHDT and CDR2 YYEEEE. J lost 8 bases, V lost 2 bases, and 8 bases had no gene match. CDR3 size: 15 residues. The CDR3 here is CASSFRGQGFYIQYF. Written as DNA, the CDR3 is TGTGCCAGCAGCTTCCGAGGACAGGGGTTTTACATTCAGTACTTC.

This clonotype was detected only once. J is TRBJ2-5 and V is TRBV7-6; D remains unclear. This CDR3 contains 14 residues. Deletions cut 6 bases from V and 4 bases from J, with 15 bases between. CDR1 and CDR2 from the germline V gene are SGHVS and FNYEAQ. CDR3 DNA: TGTGCCAGCAGGAAGGAGAGAGTTACAGAGACCCAGTACTTC. Translating gives CASRKERVTETQYF. The whole variable domain, remainder taken from reference TRBV7-6 and TRBJ2-5, is GAGVSQSPRYKVTKRGQDVALRCDPISGHVSLYWYRQALGQGPEFLTYFNYEAQQDKSGLPNDRFSAERPEGSISTLTIQRTEQRDSAMYRCASRKERVTETQYFGPGTRLLVL.

CDR3 sequence reads: CASSTSGNGETQYF. The CDR3 nucleotides are TGCGCCAGCTCGACTAGCGGGAATGGGGAGACCCAGTACTTC. This chain uses TRBV5-1 with TRBJ2-5; 11 bases match TRBD2. V was clipped by 7 bases and J by 5 bases; unmatched bases: 7. The CDR3 totals 14 residues. CDR1 and CDR2 (germline): SGHRS, YFSETQ.

The V and J genes are TRBV28 and TRBJ1-5, with 9 bases identical to TRBD1. CDR1 is MDHEN, CDR2 SYDVKM, per germline. The CDR3 loop spans 15 amino acids. J gave up 6 bases and V 6 bases, and 9 bases lay outside the gene matches. The CDR3 loop is CASRQAQGATQPQHF. The CDR3 region has the DNA TGTGCCAGCAGGCAGGCACAGGGGGCGACTCAGCCCCAGCATTTT. The complete variable domain, with remaining parts taken from reference TRBV28 and TRBJ1-5, reads DVKVTQSSRYLVKRTGEKVFLECVQDMDHENMFWYRQDPGLGLRLIYFSYDVKMKEKGDIPEGYSVSREKKERFSLILESASTNQTSMYLCASRQAQGATQPQHFGDGTRLSIL.

The chain uses TRBV30 and TRBJ2-3, with TRBD2 as a possible D gene (6 bases). The germline V gene encodes CDR1 GTSNPN and CDR2 SVGIG (reference sequence). This CDR3 has 14 residues. The V end lost 0 bases, the J end lost 6 bases, and 13 bases lay between the germline ends. DNA of the CDR3: TGTGCCTGGAGTGTCCGTGGGGCGGGGGATACGCAGTATTTT. Translating it yields CAWSVRGAGDTQYF.

This clonotype is categorized as large (0.1 to 1%). This rearrangement joins TRBV29-1 to TRBJ1-1; 9 bases agree with TRBD1. The germline V gene has CDR1 SQVTM and CDR2 ANQGSEA. The CDR3 has 12 residues. For the CDR3, the DNA is TGCAGTATACGGGACAGGGCGACTGAAGCTTTCTTT. It yields the protein CSIRDRATEAFF.

This clonotype was detected only once. V gene TRBV12-3 or TRBV12-4 combines with J gene TRBJ2-1; 11 nucleotides agree with TRBD1. The junction had 6 bases not matched to a gene; V was cut back by 5 bases and J by 9 bases. The CDR3 covers 14 residues. This CDR3 reads CASSLGQGAGEQFF. The CDR3 nucleotides read TGTGCCAGCAGTCTAGGACAGGGGGCAGGTGAGCAGTTCTTC.

This clonotype turned up a few times. The chain carries TRBV6-5 and TRBJ1-2; 7 bases agree with TRBD1. The CDR3 loop spans 13 amino acids. J was trimmed by 1 base and V by 5 bases; bases with no gene match: 1. CDR1 and CDR2 from the germline V gene are MNHEY and SVGAGI. The CDR3: CASSDRVNYGYTF. The CDR3 DNA is TGTGCCAGCAGTGACAGGGTTAACTATGGCTACACCTTC.

V usage is TRBV18 and J usage is TRBJ1-1; D possibly corresponds to TRBD1 (6 bases). The germline gives CDR1 KGHSH, CDR2 LQKENI. The CDR3 totals 14 residues. The V gene lost 4 bases and the J gene lost 6 bases, with 15 bases spanning the gap. The CDR3 nucleotides read TGTGCCAGCTCACTTGCCCGGGCAGGGGCTGAAGCTTTCTTT. Its protein product is CASSLARAGAEAFF.

The chain employs TRBV15 and TRBJ2-5; 7 bases are a match to TRBD2. The CDR3 runs 15 residues. CDR1 and CDR2 (germline): LNHNV, YYDKDF (reference sequence). V shed 4 bases and J 4 bases; nucleotides not matched to a gene: 9. The CDR3 spells CATSIGGRGVETQYF. The CDR3 nucleotides read TGTGCCACCAGCATCGGAGGGAGGGGCGTAGAGACCCAGTACTTC.

This clonotype has only a few counts. The chain combines TRBV7-2 with TRBJ2-1; 8 positions agree with TRBD2. The length of the CDR3 is 15 residues. Germline trimming cut 1 base from V and 7 bases from J; bases unmatched to any gene: 6. The germline gives CDR1 SGHTA, CDR2 FQGNSA. For the CDR3, the DNA is TGTGCCAGCAGCTTAGATAGCGGGGTGGGGAATGAGCAGTTCTTC. Protein sequence: CASSLDSGVGNEQFF.

The chain couples TRBV6-5 to TRBJ2-5, with D possibly being TRBD2 (5 bases). V lost 0 bases, J lost 5 bases, and 10 bases lay in between. This CDR3 has 14 amino acids. From germline, CDR1 is MNHEY and CDR2 SVGAGI. This CDR3 reads CASSYSRESETQYF. The CDR3 DNA reads TGTGCCAGCAGTTACTCAAGGGAGTCGGAGACCCAGTACTTC.

The chain links TRBV5-6 to TRBJ1-6; no definite D call. Trimming shortened V by 0 bases and J by 0 bases, and 13 bases separated the two germline ends. Per germline, CDR1 SGHDT and CDR2 YYEEEE. This CDR3 spans 18 amino acids. CDR3 in amino acids: CASSLDGSLSSYNSPLHF. DNA of the CDR3: TGTGCCAGCAGCTTGGACGGGTCTCTCAGCTCCTATAATTCACCCCTCCACTTT.

This clonotype appeared a few times. V is TRBV5-6 and J is TRBJ1-6, with a tentative D call TRBD1 (5 bases). The CDR3 is 16 residues long. The germline V and J ends were trimmed by 2 bases and 7 bases, with 16 bases remaining between them. Germline CDR1 SGHDT, CDR2 YYEEEE. CDR3 region: CASSLRATRGNSPLHF. Written as DNA, the CDR3 is TGTGCCAGCAGCTTACGGGCTACGCGGGGCAATTCACCCCTCCACTTT.

This clonotype occurred a few times. The genes are TRBV6-4 and TRBJ2-3; 7 bases are shared with TRBD2. J lost 1 base, V lost 9 bases, and 7 bases had no gene match. Germline assignment: CDR1 MRHNA and CDR2 SNTAGT. This CDR3 spans 14 amino acids. The CDR3 spells CASARLAGTDTQYF. Written as DNA, the CDR3 is TGTGCCAGTGCCCGACTAGCTGGCACAGATACGCAGTATTTT.

This clonotype is medium-sized. This chain connects TRBV6-5 to TRBJ2-1, with D hard to call. The V end lost 6 bases, the J end lost 1 base, and 10 bases lay between the germline ends. This CDR3 region has 14 residues. Germline loops: CDR1 MNHEY, CDR2 SVGAGI. CDR3 amino acids: CASSDGVSYNEQFF. The CDR3 DNA reads TGTGCCAGCAGCGACGGCGTTTCCTACAATGAGCAGTTCTTC.